Following are 4 T cell receptor beta chains from one sample sequenced in a study of T cell repertoires in cytomegalovirus infection. TCRdb passed the reads through MiXCR, listing each CDR3 protein once. The sample lists hundreds of thousands of distinct CDR3 sequences; around 35% were seen once. These receptors' antigens are unknown. The specimen was cultured PBMCs, collected from culture after CMV antigen stimulation. The receptors were gathered from a human donor in good health (CMV status not recorded). Some clones in this sample may be carry-over from other donors' samples.

The chain combines TRBV20-1 with TRBJ1-3; D might be TRBD1 (5 bases). The germline CDR1 and CDR2 sequences are DFQATT and SNEGSKA (reference sequence). With 3 bases removed from V and 6 bases from J, the gap between germline ends came to 12 bases. This CDR3 has 13 residues. The CDR3 region is CSARLGVLNTIYF. The CDR3 DNA sequence: TGCAGTGCTAGGTTAGGGGTACTAAACACCATATATTTT.

This clonotype has only a few counts. J is TRBJ2-4 and V is TRBV28; D uncertain. The V end was cut by 2 bases, the J end by 9 bases, with 8 bases between. From germline, CDR1 is MDHEN and CDR2 SYDVKM. The CDR3 extends over 12 amino acids. The CDR3 coding sequence is TGTGCCAGCAGTTTACAAGAGAGCATTCAGTACTTC. It yields the protein CASSLQESIQYF.

This clonotype was detected only a few times. The chain joins TRBV11-2 to TRBJ1-1; D is ambiguous. Germline V lookup: CDR1 SGHAT, CDR2 FQNNGV. Trimming cost V 2 bases and J 4 bases, with 11 bases left between them. The CDR3 is made up of 14 amino acids. The CDR3 DNA sequence: TGTGCCAGCAGCTTATACAGAGCCCTCACTGAAGCTTTCTTT. Translating it yields CASSLYRALTEAFF. The full variable domain, its missing parts supplied by reference TRBV11-2 and TRBJ1-1, is EAGVAQSPRYKIIEKRQSVAFWCNPISGHATLYWYQQILGQGPKLLIQFQNNGVVDDSQLPKDRFSAERLKGVDSTLKIQPAKLEDSAVYLCASSLYRALTEAFFGQGTRLTVV.

The chain couples TRBV3-1 to TRBJ1-1; D not certain. Trimming removed 3 bases from V and 1 base from J, with 12 bases in between. The CDR3 covers 15 residues. Germline V lookup: CDR1 LGHDT, CDR2 YNNKEL (reference sequence). The CDR3 spells CASSHFRGENTEAFF. The CDR3 nucleotides are TGTGCCAGCAGCCATTTCCGGGGTGAGAACACTGAAGCTTTCTTT.